These 5 T cell receptor beta chains were all obtained from the same sample, sequenced in a study of Ad26.COV2.S vaccination and SARS-CoV-2 variants. Measured with immunoSEQ multiplex PCR; TCRdb has only the in-frame clones, and not every one. The table has more than 300,000 clones, roughly 90% seen once. As to treatment: some 19 received Ad26.COV2.S at low or high dose, single or two shots; several received placebo; per-sample allocation not given. The samples were gathered on day 63 after the first injection of vaccine or placebo. The sample here was peripheral blood, taken in a trial of Ad26.COV2.S vaccine versus placebo. The receptors derive from a person aged 18-60 years who received the Ad26.COV2.S COVID-19 vaccine or a placebo.

V is TRBV6-6 and J is TRBJ2-7, with a possible D match to TRBD1 (6 bases). Germline assignment: CDR1 MNHNY and CDR2 SVGAGI (reference sequence). V was clipped by 6 bases and J by 3 bases, with 12 bases between them. CDR3 length: 13 residues. In DNA, the CDR3 is TGTGCCAGCAGGAGCACAGGGAACTACGAGCAGTACTTC. Protein: CASRSTGNYEQYF.

V is TRBV6-5 and J is TRBJ2-7; D gene unclear. Germline V gene sequence: CDR1 MNHEY, CDR2 SVGAGI. V was shortened by 5 bases and J by 3 bases, with 17 bases between the two germline ends. The CDR3 runs 15 residues. The CDR3 spells CASSPGGQSFYEQYF. CDR3 DNA: TGTGCCAGCAGTCCGGGTGGGCAGTCTTTCTACGAGCAGTACTTC.

This clone was observed a handful of times. The chain employs TRBV5-6 and TRBJ2-5; D not certain. The ends were cut back, 0 bases at V and 2 bases at J, with 8 bases in the middle. The CDR3 is 14 amino acids. Looked up from germline, CDR1 is SGHDT and CDR2 is YYEEEE. CDR3 region: CASSLVGRQETQYF. CDR3 in DNA: TGTGCCAGCAGCTTGGTGGGAAGGCAAGAGACCCAGTACTTC.

The V and J genes are TRBV11-2 and TRBJ2-1, with 13 bases matching TRBD2. Trimming took 5 bases from V and 10 from J; bases not matched to a gene: 8. The V gene's germline CDR1 is SGHAT and CDR2 FQNNGV. The CDR3 extends over 15 amino acids. The CDR3 region is CASSALAGGPQEQFF. The CDR3 DNA reads as TGTGCCAGCAGCGCACTAGCGGGAGGGCCACAAGAGCAGTTCTTC.

The genes are TRBV28 and TRBJ2-1, with D unresolved. CDR1 is MDHEN, CDR2 SYDVKM, per germline. The CDR3 sequence is 11 residues long. The V and J ends lost 3 bases and 8 bases respectively, with 5 bases between them. Written as DNA, the CDR3 is TGTGCCAGCAGTTTTAGACATGAGCAGTTCTTC. It specifies CASSFRHEQFF.